The rows below give T cell receptor beta chains drawn from one sample of a study of CD8+CD57+ T cells in acquired aplastic anemia. MiXCR was run by TCRdb on the reads, yielding one entry per CDR3 protein. Of 210,000 or so distinct CDR3 sequences in the sample, 40% to 60% were seen once. Sequenced input: sorted CD4+, CD8+, or CD8+CD57+ T cells (not recorded which) from PBMCs. These receptors all come from a human donor with aplastic anemia. CDR3s include the opening cysteine and the closing phenylalanine or tryptophan. The order of the fields is J gene, clone size, V gene, D gene, CDR3 DNA, CDR3 protein. D genes are given only for firm matches. Size values are once, few and many counts, or a class for expanded clones, and some rows have none.

TRBJ2-5,.,TRBV20-1,TRBD1,TGCAGTGCTAGAGGCCTCGGGACAGGGGAACAAGAGACCCAGTACTTC,CSARGLGTGEQETQYF
TRBJ2-5,many,TRBV5-1,TRBD1,TGCGCCAGCAGCCCGGACAGGGGGGGGGAGACCCAGTACTTC,CASSPDRGGETQYF
TRBJ1-1,.,TRBV10-1,.,TGTGCCATCACTTGGGACCGAGACACTGAAGCTTTCTTT,CAITWDRDTEAFF
TRBJ1-5,.,TRBV19,.,TGTGCCAGTAGTCTATACACCTCCAGGGACTATCAGCCCCAGCATTTT,CASSLYTSRDYQPQHF
TRBJ2-5,many,TRBV15,TRBD1,TGTGCCACCAGCAGAGTGACAGGGGAAGAGACCCAGTACTTC,CATSRVTGEETQYF
TRBJ2-3,.,TRBV12-5,.,TGTGCCAGCAGCCCCGTGGGGCTTGCAGATACGCAGTATTTT,CASSPVGLADTQYF
TRBJ1-1,.,TRBV25-1,.,TGTGCCAGCAGTGAATATCAACCAGGGATGAACACTGAAGCTTTCTTT,CASSEYQPGMNTEAFF
TRBJ1-6,many,TRBV2,.,TGTGCCAGCAGTGAAGTGTCGGGGGCCGGTAATTCACCCCTCCACTTT,CASSEVSGAGNSPLHF
TRBJ1-4,many,TRBV2,.,TGTGCCAGCAGTGAAGAGGGCAGGGAGGGGGAAAAACTGTTTTTT,CASSEEGREGEKLFF
TRBJ2-7,.,TRBV5-1,.,TGCGCCAGCAGGAGTAACTACATCTCCTACGAGCAGTACTTC,CASRSNYISYEQYF
TRBJ2-7,.,TRBV2,TRBD1,TGTGCCAGTCCGGGACAGGGGTTCTCCTACGAGCAGTACTTC,CASPGQGFSYEQYF
TRBJ1-3,many,TRBV12-3/TRBV12-4,TRBD1,TGTGCCAGCAGTTACGGACAGGGAGGAAACACCATATATTTT,CASSYGQGGNTIYF
TRBJ2-3,many,TRBV19,TRBD1,TGTGCCAGTAGTACCCGGACAGGGTTTGGTACAGATACGCAGTATTTT,CASSTRTGFGTDTQYF
TRBJ1-1,.,TRBV9,.,TGTGCCAGCAGCGTCTTGGGAGGGGTGAACACTGAAGCTTTCTTT,CASSVLGGVNTEAFF
TRBJ1-1,.,TRBV29-1,.,TGCAGCGTTGTACAGGGGAACACTGAAGCTTTCTTT,CSVVQGNTEAFF
TRBJ1-6,.,TRBV7-2,.,TGTGCCAGCAGCCTTAAGGGGGGTTCACCCCTCCACTTT,CASSLKGGSPLHF
TRBJ1-2,once,TRBV2,.,TGTGCCAGCAGTGAAGCTACAGGGAATGGCTACACCTTC,CASSEATGNGYTF
TRBJ2-7,.,TRBV19,.,TGTGCCAGTAGTATCCAGGGGCCCTACGAGCAGTACTTC,CASSIQGPYEQYF
TRBJ1-6,many,TRBV5-1,.,TGCGCCAGCAGCTCGATCGGAGGTTCACCCCTCCACTTT,CASSSIGGSPLHF
TRBJ1-2,once,TRBV29-1,TRBD1,TGCAGCGTTGAGTTACAGGGGTACTATGGCTACACCTTC,CSVELQGYYGYTF